These 21 T cell receptor beta chains were sequenced from one sample in a study of control samples from healthy donors and cancer patients. Data came from immunoSEQ multiplex PCR; TCRdb stores just in-frame clones and leaves some out. The sample lists about 60,000 clones; about 96% were seen once. Sequencing was performed on blood. The receptors derive from a young woman in good health.

CDR3 nucleotides: TGCAGCGTCGACAGGGGTTTAAGCAGGGACTATGGCTACACCTTC. It specifies CSVDRGLSRDYGYTF. V and J are TRBV29-1 and TRBJ1-2, with 8 bases identical to TRBD1. With V trimmed by 6 bases and J by 3 bases, 12 bases remained unmatched. Germline V gene data show CDR1 as SQVTM and CDR2 as ANQGSEA. The CDR3 runs 15 residues.

The V and J genes are TRBV6-5 and TRBJ1-1, with D perhaps matching TRBD1 (5 bases). The CDR3 extends over 10 amino acids. Germline V gives CDR1 MNHEY, CDR2 SVGAGI. CDR3 sequence (DNA): TGTGGGGGGGAGGGCGGTGAAGCTTTCTTT. Translated: CGGEGGEAFF.

This sequence joins TRBV18 and TRBJ1-5, with TRBD1 as a possible D gene (5 bases). Germline V gene sequence: CDR1 KGHSH, CDR2 LQKENI. CDR3 length: 16 amino acids. V shed 6 bases and J shed 3 bases, with 18 bases lying between them. CDR3 amino acids: CASSRVQDSYNQPQHF. Here the CDR3 DNA reads TGTGCCAGCTCGCGCGTCCAAGACAGCTACAATCAGCCCCAGCATTTT.

The chain carries TRBV7-2 and TRBJ2-3, with 8 bases aligning to TRBD2. Germline lookup yields CDR1 SGHTA and CDR2 FQGNSA. The CDR3 totals 16 residues. Unmatched junction bases numbered 4, after V lost 1 base and J lost 1 base. This chain's CDR3 is CASSLVWRGGTDTQYF. In DNA, the CDR3 is TGTGCCAGCAGCTTAGTCTGGCGGGGGGGCACAGATACGCAGTATTTT.

The J gene is TRBJ1-2, the V gene TRBV27; unclear D gene. With 6 bases removed from V and 2 bases from J, the gap between germline ends came to 13 bases. In germline, CDR1 is MNHEY, CDR2 SMNVEV (reference sequence). This CDR3 spans 14 amino acids. The CDR3 loop reads CASSPIGQNYGYTF. In DNA, the CDR3 is TGTGCCAGCAGCCCGATCGGGCAGAACTATGGCTACACCTTC.

This clone was counted only a few times. V is TRBV6-2 or TRBV6-3 and J is TRBJ1-3; a possible D gene is TRBD1 (5 bases). Trimming took 2 bases from V and 4 from J, leaving 12 bases between them. CDR1 and CDR2 from the germline V gene are MNHEY and SVGEGT. This CDR3 region has 15 residues. DNA of the CDR3: TGTGCCAGCAGTTACCGGGCAAGGGGAGGAAACACCATATATTTT. Translating gives CASSYRARGGNTIYF.

This chain uses TRBV30 with TRBJ2-1; 11 positions agree with TRBD2. CDR1 is GTSNPN, CDR2 SVGIG, per germline (reference sequence). CDR3 length equals 13 residues. With V trimmed by 5 bases and J by 6 bases, 3 bases remained unmatched. The CDR3, as DNA: TGTGCCTGGTTAGCGGGGGGGAGCAATGAGCAGTTCTTC. Translating gives CAWLAGGSNEQFF.

This clone occurred once. The chain couples TRBV30 to TRBJ1-1; D is possibly TRBD1 (5 bases). Trimming removed 5 bases from V and 7 bases from J, with 14 bases in between. Germline V gene sequence: CDR1 GTSNPN, CDR2 SVGIG (reference sequence). CDR3 length equals 12 residues. CDR3 region: CAWGDQRREAFF. The CDR3 nucleotides read TGTGCCTGGGGGGACCAGCGGCGTGAAGCTTTCTTT.

The J gene is TRBJ2-5, the V gene TRBV18; 14 nucleotides match TRBD2. The CDR3 contains 17 residues. From germline, CDR1 is KGHSH and CDR2 LQKENI. V lost 1 base and J lost 5; bases outside the gene matches: 6. CDR3 in DNA: TGTGCCAGCTCACCACGGACTAGCGGGGGGCAACGGGAGACCCAGTACTTC. Translation gives CASSPRTSGGQRETQYF. Drawing the rest from reference TRBV18 and TRBJ2-5, the complete variable domain is NAGVMQNPRHLVRRRGQEARLRCSPMKGHSHVYWYRQLPEEGLKFMVYLQKENIIDESGMPKERFSAEFPKEGPSILRIQQVVRGDSAAYFCASSPRTSGGQRETQYFGPGTRLLVL.

This CDR3 is CASSLLSRQAKTF. CDR3 nucleotides: TGTGCCAGCAGTTTATTAAGTCGTCAGGCGAAAACCTTC. The chain carries TRBV27 and TRBJ1-2; D ambiguous. V lost 1 base, J lost 14 bases, and 17 bases lay in between. The CDR3 has 13 residues. CDR1 and CDR2 (germline): MNHEY, SMNVEV (reference sequence).

The genes are TRBV9 and TRBJ2-2; tentative D call: TRBD2 (5 bases). Per germline, CDR1 SGDLS and CDR2 YYNGEE. V lost 7 bases, J lost 6 bases, and 16 bases lay in between. CDR3 size: 14 residues. The CDR3 here is CASSPRTGSGELFF. The CDR3 bases are TGTGCCAGCTCCCCCCGGACGGGATCCGGGGAGCTGTTTTTT.

The V and J genes are TRBV14 and TRBJ1-1; D unclear. Germline CDR1 and CDR2: SGHDN and FVKESK. V was cut by 3 bases and J by 0 bases, with 2 bases left in between. This CDR3 has 12 amino acids. CDR3 sequence reads: CASSHMNTEAFF. The CDR3 nucleotides read TGTGCCAGCAGCCATATGAACACTGAAGCTTTCTTT.

The sample holds one count of this clone. The chain joins TRBV9 to TRBJ2-7, with a tentative D call TRBD2 (7 bases). V shed 4 bases and J shed 2 bases, with 19 bases lying between them. Germline-derived CDR1 and CDR2 are SGDLS and YYNGEE. This CDR3 has 16 amino acids. CDR3 sequence (DNA): TGTGCCAGCAGCACCCTGGGGGGGGGCAGCACCTACGAGCAGTACTTC. It is translated as CASSTLGGGSTYEQYF.

This sequence joins TRBV6-5 and TRBJ1-1; D is unclear. Trimming took 3 bases from V and 1 from J, leaving 6 bases between them. CDR3 length: 13 residues. CDR1 is MNHEY, CDR2 SVGAGI, per germline. The CDR3 reads CASSYAANTEAFF. The CDR3 nucleotides read TGTGCCAGCAGTTATGCAGCGAACACTGAAGCTTTCTTT.

In this sample, this clone turned up once. This sequence joins TRBV5-5 and TRBJ2-7; D is unclear. Trimming left V 6 bases short and J 3 bases short, with 7 bases between. CDR1 is SGHKS and CDR2 is YYEKEE in the germline V gene (reference sequence). There are 11 residues in the CDR3. The CDR3 loop reads CASTQDYEQYF. In DNA, the CDR3 is TGTGCCAGCACCCAAGACTACGAGCAGTACTTC.

CDR3 sequence: CAWSVLRGNTEAFF. The DNA for the CDR3 is TGTGCCTGGAGTGTACTTAGGGGGAACACTGAAGCTTTCTTT. The rearrangement links TRBV30 to TRBJ1-1; TRBD1 is a possible D gene (5 bases). Germline lookup yields CDR1 GTSNPN and CDR2 SVGIG (reference sequence). This CDR3 region has 14 residues. The V end lost 0 bases, the J end lost 1 base, and 9 bases lay between the germline ends.

This chain joins TRBV29-1 and TRBJ2-3; TRBD2 agrees at 10 bases. V lost 5 bases and J lost 2; bases outside the gene matches: 7. Germline CDR1 SQVTM, CDR2 ANQGSEA. The CDR3 spans 15 residues. CDR3 sequence reads: CSVSPGTSATDTQYF. CDR3 DNA: TGCAGCGTTTCCCCCGGGACTAGCGCCACAGATACGCAGTATTTT.

V is TRBV19 and J is TRBJ1-6; no firm D call. CDR3 size: 16 residues. V lost 3 bases to trimming and J lost 0 bases, with 9 bases between them. Germline loops: CDR1 LNHDA, CDR2 SQIVND (reference sequence). CDR3 protein: CASSISDSSYNSPLHF. DNA for the CDR3: TGTGCCAGTAGTATCTCCGATAGCTCCTATAATTCACCCCTCCACTTT.

The rearrangement joins TRBV7-8 to TRBJ2-3; the match to TRBD1 covers 7 bases. The germline CDR1 and CDR2 sequences are SGHVS and FQNEAQ. Germline trimming cut 5 bases from V and 5 bases from J; bases unmatched to any gene: 10. This CDR3 region has 15 residues. In DNA form, the CDR3 reads TGTGCCAGCAGCCTACGGACAGGCGAGAAAGATACGCAGTATTTT. Protein product: CASSLRTGEKDTQYF.

This chain joins TRBV18 and TRBJ1-2; weak D call: TRBD1 (5 bases). Germline V gene sequence: CDR1 KGHSH, CDR2 LQKENI. Between the trimmed V and J ends, which lost 3 bases and 9 bases, there was a span of 17 bases. The CDR3 has 14 residues. This CDR3 reads CASSPDTVSMSYTF. CDR3 bases: TGTGCCAGCTCACCGGACACCGTTTCTATGAGCTACACCTTC.

The chain employs TRBV6-7 and TRBJ2-1, with 7 bases lining up with TRBD2. TRBV6-7 is flagged as an ORF with uncertain function. The CDR3 sequence is 19 residues long. With V trimmed by 2 bases and J by 0 bases, 13 bases remained unmatched. The CDR3 DNA sequence: TGTGCCAGCAGTTACCCAACCCTCGGGGGAGGGGTCTCCTACAATGAGCAGTTCTTC. Amino acid sequence: CASSYPTLGGGVSYNEQFF.